This is a list of T cell receptor beta chains from one sample in a study of blood T cell repertoires in COVID-19. TCRdb's copy holds only in-frame clones and misses some; the assay was immunoSEQ multiplex PCR. The sample yields some 260,000 clones, about 88% seen once. The sequenced material came from peripheral blood. These receptors were taken from a woman between 40 and 55 years old who had recovered from COVID-19. CDR3s include the opening cysteine and the closing phenylalanine or tryptophan. The D gene is left open where the match is weak. A row's size may be missing; if present it is once, few, many or a size class.

J gene: TRBJ2-3; clone size: NA; D gene: TRBD2; V gene: TRBV18; CDR3 DNA: TGTGCCAGCTCACCAGAGGGGTGGATAGCGGGGGCCACAGATACGCAGTATTTT; CDR3 protein: CASSPEGWIAGATDTQYF
J gene: TRBJ1-4; clone size: NA; D gene: NA; V gene: TRBV9; CDR3 DNA: TGTGCCAGCAGCGTAGGGGCAGCAAGTAATGAAAAACTGTTTTTT; CDR3 protein: CASSVGAASNEKLFF
J gene: TRBJ2-7; clone size: NA; D gene: NA; V gene: TRBV5-6; CDR3 DNA: TGTGCCAGCAGTCCTATAGCCCGGACAACCTACGAGCAGTACTTC; CDR3 protein: CASSPIARTTYEQYF
J gene: TRBJ2-1; clone size: once; D gene: TRBD1; V gene: TRBV5-1; CDR3 DNA: TGCGCCAGCAGCTCGCAACCTGGACAGGGGGGGAAGCAGTTCTTC; CDR3 protein: CASSSQPGQGGKQFF
J gene: TRBJ2-2; clone size: NA; D gene: NA; V gene: TRBV6-5; CDR3 DNA: TGTGCCAGCAGTTACCGTCTGACAGTAAACACCGGGGAGCTGTTTTTT; CDR3 protein: CASSYRLTVNTGELFF
J gene: TRBJ1-6; clone size: NA; D gene: NA; V gene: TRBV30; CDR3 DNA: TGTGCCTGGATCCGGAGCTCCTATAATTCACCCCTCCACTTT; CDR3 protein: CAWIRSSYNSPLHF
J gene: TRBJ1-2; clone size: NA; D gene: NA; V gene: TRBV5-1; CDR3 DNA: TGCGCCAGCAGCTTAGGACAGCAAAATAACTATGGCTACACCTTC; CDR3 protein: CASSLGQQNNYGYTF
J gene: TRBJ1-2; clone size: NA; D gene: TRBD1; V gene: TRBV19; CDR3 DNA: TGTGCCAGTAGTATTCTGGACAGGAGATCAACGATTTATGGCTACACCTTC; CDR3 protein: CASSILDRRSTIYGYTF
J gene: TRBJ2-7; clone size: NA; D gene: NA; V gene: TRBV4-3; CDR3 DNA: TGCGCCAGCAGCCAAGATACAACCGGGAACCCCTACGAGCAGTACTTC; CDR3 protein: CASSQDTTGNPYEQYF
J gene: TRBJ1-1; clone size: NA; D gene: TRBD1; V gene: TRBV5-1; CDR3 DNA: TGCGCCAGCAGCCCTACAGGGGGCGCATCTGAAGCTTTCTTT; CDR3 protein: CASSPTGGASEAFF
J gene: TRBJ1-2; clone size: NA; D gene: NA; V gene: TRBV19; CDR3 DNA: TGTGCCAGTAGTATGTGGGCGTCGGCCAGTCAACAGGGTGTCGACTATGGCTACACCTTC; CDR3 protein: CASSMWASASQQGVDYGYTF
J gene: TRBJ2-3; clone size: NA; D gene: TRBD2; V gene: TRBV5-8; CDR3 DNA: TGTGCCAGCAGCTCCGGGACTAGCGGGAGAACAGATACGCAGTATTTT; CDR3 protein: CASSSGTSGRTDTQYF
J gene: TRBJ2-3; clone size: NA; D gene: NA; V gene: TRBV4-1; CDR3 DNA: TGCGCCAGCAGCCAAGACGTTGACAGTAGCCCAGATACGCAGTATTTT; CDR3 protein: CASSQDVDSSPDTQYF
J gene: TRBJ2-3; clone size: NA; D gene: TRBD2; V gene: TRBV27; CDR3 DNA: TGTGCCAGCAGTTCCCTTGGACTAGCGGGGTTCGGTGCAGATACGCAGTATTTT; CDR3 protein: CASSSLGLAGFGADTQYF